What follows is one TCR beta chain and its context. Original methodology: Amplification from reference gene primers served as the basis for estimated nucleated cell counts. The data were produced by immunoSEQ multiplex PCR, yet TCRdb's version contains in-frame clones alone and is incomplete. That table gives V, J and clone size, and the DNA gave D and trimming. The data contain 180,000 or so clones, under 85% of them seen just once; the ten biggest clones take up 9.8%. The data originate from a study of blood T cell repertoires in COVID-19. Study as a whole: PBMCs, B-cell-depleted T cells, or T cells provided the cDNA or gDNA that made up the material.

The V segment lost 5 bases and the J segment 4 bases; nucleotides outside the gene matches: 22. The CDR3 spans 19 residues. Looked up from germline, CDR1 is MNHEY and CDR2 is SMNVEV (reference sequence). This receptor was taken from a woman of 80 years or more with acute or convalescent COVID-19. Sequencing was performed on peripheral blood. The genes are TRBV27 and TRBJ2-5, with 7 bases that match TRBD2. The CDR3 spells CASSNSPNLRGSKGETQYF. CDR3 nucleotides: TGTGCCAGCAGTAATTCCCCCAATTTACGCGGGAGTAAAGGAGAGACCCAGTACTTC.